This section outlines one TCR beta chain sequence together with its context. No cognate antigen has been identified for it. Base-call qualities are not available, and no considerably larger clone is one nucleotide away. TCRbeta CDR3 regions were amplified from genomic DNA by means of the immunoSEQ Assay, a bias-controlled multiplex PCR. The source study handled its data this way. The number of nucleated cells in each sample was estimated from the amplification of reference gene primers within the assay. To quantify the absolute abundance of each unique TCRbeta CDR3 rearrangement, sequence reads were collapsed and filtered. For each sample, productive Simpson clonality was calculated as the square root of Simpson's diversity index over productive rearrangements. The table was pulled from immuneACCESS by TCRdb, which kept in-frame rearrangements only. Such tables lose some clones; where checked, under half of the loss comes from unresolved V genes, and the rest has no known cause. That table furnishes V, J and clone size, whereas the DNA furnished D and trimming. The sample includes 150,000 to 200,000 clones, with approximately 91% observed a single time. The ten largest clones add up to approximately 0.77% of the sample.

The data are from a study of blood T cell repertoires in COVID-19 (dated by TCRdb to 2018 to 2020). For context, the study as a whole: Collaborator samples came from the United States, Italy and Spain and covered acute and convalescent phases of COVID-19. The prospective study material was composed of cDNA or gDNA derived from T cells, B-cell-depleted T cells, or PBMCs. Subjects who had been exposed to COVID-19, were actively infected with it, or had recovered from it provided the deeply sampled blood TCRbeta repertoires that made up the dataset. A freely available public database, intended as a resource for researchers studying the immune response to SARS-CoV-2, is where the repertoires were released. The samples were drawn from two sources: the first 160 participants of the ongoing ImmuneRACE study, and 1,254 subjects contributed by 6 global collaborators. Nearly every sample came with metadata listing a de-identified subject ID, COVID-19 status, age in years and sex. Where available, HLA class I and class II types were obtained from metadata supplied by the sample provider rather than from assay-based typing. Results the study describes overall, beyond this receptor: The quantity of clinical and demographic metadata differed by source and by participant and was supplied without curation.

Looking up the germline V gene yields CDR1 MNHNS and CDR2 SASEGT. The CDR3, cysteine through phenylalanine, is 15 amino acids long. The kept DNA is CDR3 alone, 45 bases in frame from the first base. The V and J ends are trimmed by 1 base and 5 bases, leaving 14 bases between them. Participants in the prospective study were aged about 18 to 95 years, lived in 20 to 25 United States geographic areas, and enrolled through a virtual design. In the prospective study, cohorts were assigned on the basis of participant-reported clinical history obtained from a screening survey and a study questionnaire. ImmuneRACE Cohort 3 recovered participants were defined by two consecutive negative NP/OP PCR tests, healthcare professional clearance, or symptom resolution. Mobile phlebotomists in the prospective study collected whole blood, serum and a nasopharyngeal or oropharyngeal swab from every participant. Over a roughly 2-month period, participants in the prospective study had the option of providing additional blood draws and questionnaires. Before DNA extraction, blood samples from the prospective study were shipped at room temperature or frozen.

The sample consisted of PBMCs or T cells enriched from blood (not recorded which). This clonotype was sampled from a woman aged 18-35 years who had recovered from COVID-19. The V gene is TRBV6-1 and the J gene is TRBJ1-2; no D gene call is confident. The DNA sequence reads TGTGCCAGCAGTGAAGATCCTCGTCTCCCTTATGGCTACACCTTC. This gives the protein CASSEDPRLPYGYTF.